The 20 T cell receptor beta chains given below trace back to one sample, sequenced in a study of a mutant IDH1 vaccine in newly diagnosed glioma. Regarding time point: week 23, last vaccination. Every vaccination contained 300 ug of the mutant IDH1 20-mer peptide and was paired with topical imiquimod. Only in-frame clones appear in the TCRdb table, and some are missing; sequencing was by immunoSEQ multiplex PCR. The sample records tens of thousands of clones, 85% to 90% being singletons. These receptors are not linked to any known antigen. The starting material was PBMCs, obtained from a glioma patient whose treatment included an IDH1 peptide vaccine. These receptors were obtained from a man aged 40-49 years with glioma.

The CDR3 coding sequence is TGTGCCAGCAGCTGGGGGGGGACCGGGGAGCTGTTTTTT. Its translation is CASSWGGTGELFF. The V gene is TRBV5-4, the J gene TRBJ2-2, with 7 bases matching TRBD2. CDR1 is SGHNT and CDR2 is YYREEE in the germline V gene (reference sequence). With 3 bases clipped from V and 5 bases from J, the junction kept 1 base outside the gene matches. This CDR3 has 13 residues.

The gene calls are TRBV19 and TRBJ1-1; 7 bases match TRBD1. The CDR3 spans 14 residues. Germline CDR1 reads LNHDA; CDR2 reads SQIVND (reference sequence). The junction had 4 bases not matched to a gene; V was cut back by 5 bases and J by 1 base. CDR3 residues: CASSLTGENTEAFF. CDR3 bases: TGTGCCAGTAGTCTAACAGGGGAGAACACTGAAGCTTTCTTT.

The chain employs TRBV6-6 and TRBJ2-1; the match to TRBD1 covers 9 bases. CDR3 length: 15 amino acids. Germline loops: CDR1 MNHNY, CDR2 SVGAGI (reference sequence). V lost 5 bases, J lost 15 bases, and 17 bases stayed unmatched. CDR3 nucleotides: TGTGCCAGCAGTCCGGGACAGGGATTGTCCATCGCAGTGTTCTTC. This codes for CASSPGQGLSIAVFF.

The chain employs TRBV4-1 and TRBJ1-4; the D is unclear. Germline V CDR1 and CDR2: MGHRA, YSYEKL. V was clipped by 6 bases and J by 8 bases, with 22 bases between them. The CDR3 is made up of 16 amino acids. The CDR3 spells CASSPEVVALVEKLFF. The CDR3 region has the DNA TGCGCCAGCAGTCCAGAGGTGGTAGCGTTGGTAGAAAAACTGTTTTTT.

The genes are TRBV7-9 and TRBJ1-5; 9 bases are a match to TRBD1. The CDR3 runs 16 residues. J lost 3 bases, V lost 5 bases, and 8 bases had no gene match. Germline CDR1 and CDR2: SEHNR and FQNEAQ (reference sequence). CDR3 coding DNA: TGTGCCAGCAGCACGGACAGGGGAGAGATCAATCAGCCCCAGCATTTT. This sequence encodes CASSTDRGEINQPQHF.

J is TRBJ1-2 and V is TRBV7-6; D ambiguous. The CDR3 has 14 amino acids. Germline CDR1 SGHVS, CDR2 FNYEAQ. V dropped 5 bases and J dropped 1 base, with 11 bases sitting between them. CDR3 protein: CASSPRTGNYGYTF. The DNA for the CDR3 is TGTGCCAGCAGCCCAAGGACGGGTAACTATGGCTACACCTTC.

This chain uses TRBV5-4 with TRBJ2-7, with TRBD2 matching over 9 bases. CDR1 is SGHNT and CDR2 is YYREEE in the germline V gene (reference sequence). The CDR3 totals 16 residues. J lost 7 bases, V lost 4 bases, and 15 bases had no gene match. The CDR3 loop reads CASSPTPSGKSWEQYF. The CDR3 DNA reads as TGTGCCAGCAGCCCTACACCTAGCGGGAAGTCGTGGGAGCAGTACTTC.

This clone was seen once. This sequence joins TRBV18 and TRBJ2-7; 11 bases are a match to TRBD2. This CDR3 is 17 amino acids long. Germline V CDR1 and CDR2: KGHSH, LQKENI. Germline trimming cut 2 bases from V and 10 bases from J; bases unmatched to any gene: 16. In DNA, the CDR3 is TGTGCCAGCTCACCAAAACTAGGGACTAGCGGAGGCAACGGCCAGTACTTC. Its translation is CASSPKLGTSGGNGQYF.

V is TRBV9 and J is TRBJ1-1; the match to TRBD1 covers 7 bases. This CDR3 contains 15 residues. CDR1 and CDR2 from the germline V gene are SGDLS and YYNGEE. Unmatched junction bases numbered 5, after V lost 2 bases and J lost 1 base. The DNA for the CDR3 is TGTGCCAGCAGCGTCGGGGGGACAGCGAACACTGAAGCTTTCTTT. Protein product: CASSVGGTANTEAFF.

This clone is a singleton in its sample. The chain links TRBV7-2 to TRBJ2-7; a weak D match, TRBD2 (5 bases). Germline values: CDR1 SGHTA, CDR2 FQGNSA. V shed 5 bases and J shed 2 bases, with 22 bases lying between them. There are 17 residues in the CDR3. The DNA of the CDR3 is TGTGCCAGCAGCCCTCCCGGTGGCACTAGGGCGGCCTACGAGCAGTACTTC. Protein sequence: CASSPPGGTRAAYEQYF.

This clone was picked up a small number of times. The chain carries TRBV4-2 and TRBJ2-1; no firm D call. This CDR3 comprises 17 residues. Trimming left V 1 base short and J 0 bases short, with 13 bases between. CDR1 LGHNA and CDR2 YNFKEQ come from the germline V gene. DNA of the CDR3: TGTGCCAGCAGCCAAGGCATCGGAAGACCCTCCTACAATGAGCAGTTCTTC. Translated: CASSQGIGRPSYNEQFF.

The rearrangement uses TRBV7-9 and TRBJ2-7, with 7 bases aligning to TRBD2. CDR1 SEHNR and CDR2 FQNEAQ come from the germline V gene (reference sequence). After removal of 6 bases from V and 6 bases from J, the junction contained 14 bases not matched to a gene. The CDR3 length is 15 residues. In DNA, the CDR3 is TGTGCCAGCAGGCCGCTAGCGGAGCCTCCCTTCGAGCAGTACTTC. It encodes CASRPLAEPPFEQYF.

The CDR3 loop is CASSASGRGMQYF. CDR3 bases: TGTGCCAGCAGTGCTAGCGGGAGGGGAATGCAGTATTTT. This rearrangement joins TRBV2 to TRBJ2-3, with 12 bases that match TRBD2. The germline V gene encodes CDR1 SNHLY and CDR2 FYNNEI. The CDR3 contains 13 residues. The V gene end was trimmed by 4 bases and the J gene end by 11 bases; junction bases not matched to a gene: 4. The variable domain in full, with the rest retrieved from reference TRBV2 and TRBJ2-3, is EPEVTQTPSHQVTQMGQEVILRCVPISNHLYFYWYRQILGQKVEFLVSFYNNEISEKSEIFDDQFSVERPDGSNFTLKIRSTKLEDSAMYFCASSASGRGMQYFGPGTRLTVL.

This sequence joins TRBV25-1 and TRBJ2-1; TRBD1 matches at 11 bases. The germline CDR1 and CDR2 sequences are MGHDK and SYGVNS. The CDR3 is made up of 10 amino acids. V lost 10 bases to trimming and J lost 14 bases; unmatched junction nucleotides: 4. The CDR3 sequence is CAIAGQGEFF. CDR3 DNA: TGTGCCATCGCGGGACAGGGGGAGTTCTTC.

The chain employs TRBV5-1 and TRBJ2-6; D ambiguous. Germline-derived CDR1 and CDR2 are SGHRS and YFSETQ. The CDR3 is made up of 13 amino acids. V dropped 6 bases and J dropped 4 bases, with 8 bases sitting between them. The CDR3: CASMEPGANVLTF. The CDR3 nucleotides read TGCGCCAGCATGGAGCCCGGGGCCAACGTCCTGACTTTC.

This chain uses TRBV7-9 with TRBJ1-5; D gene ambiguous. Germline values: CDR1 SEHNR, CDR2 FQNEAQ (reference sequence). V was cut by 1 base and J by 9 bases, with 4 bases left in between. The CDR3 covers 11 residues. This CDR3 is CASSLGGPQHF. Here the CDR3 DNA reads TGTGCCAGCAGCTTAGGAGGGCCCCAGCATTTT. The complete variable domain, with remaining parts taken from reference TRBV7-9 and TRBJ1-5, reads DTGVSQNPRHKITKRGQNVTFRCDPISEHNRLYWYRQTLGQGPEFLTYFQNEAQLEKSRLLSDRFSAERPKGSFSTLEIQRTEQGDSAMYLCASSLGGPQHFGDGTRLSIL.

The chain recombines TRBV7-9 with TRBJ2-1, with D tentatively TRBD2 (6 bases). Between the trimmed V and J ends, which lost 4 bases and 1 base, there was a span of 14 bases. Germline loops: CDR1 SEHNR, CDR2 FQNEAQ (reference sequence). The CDR3 contains 16 residues. The CDR3 loop reads CASSWEAGPSYNEQFF. In DNA, the CDR3 is TGTGCCAGCAGCTGGGAGGCAGGGCCTTCCTACAATGAGCAGTTCTTC.

The J gene is TRBJ1-4, the V gene TRBV2, with TRBD1 identical over 10 bases. V lost 7 bases to trimming and J lost 5 bases; unmatched junction nucleotides: 4. The CDR3 runs 14 residues. Germline V gene lookup returns CDR1 SNHLY and CDR2 FYNNEI. CDR3 coding DNA: TGTGCCAGCAAACCGGGACAGGGGAATGAAAAACTGTTTTTT. This translates into CASKPGQGNEKLFF.

The chain carries TRBV27 and TRBJ1-4, with D unclear. CDR1 and CDR2 from the germline V gene are MNHEY and SMNVEV (reference sequence). The V and J ends lost 6 bases and 10 bases respectively, with 12 bases between them. This CDR3 spans 12 amino acids. CDR3: CASSQNGRKLFF. The CDR3 DNA follows: TGTGCCAGCAGCCAAAATGGACGAAAACTGTTTTTT.

The chain couples TRBV5-5 to TRBJ2-3, with 8 bases that match TRBD1. The CDR3 has 15 residues. The germline V gene has CDR1 SGHKS and CDR2 YYEKEE (reference sequence). Trimming cost V 7 bases and J 0 bases; bases outside gene matches: 7. DNA for the CDR3: TGTGCCAGCCCAACAGGGGGTGGGAGCACAGATACGCAGTATTTT. Its translation is CASPTGGGSTDTQYF. Full variable domain (rest looked up from reference TRBV5-5 and TRBJ2-3): DAGVTQSPTHLIKTRGQQVTLRCSPISGHKSVSWYQQVLGQGPQFIFQYYEKEERGRGNFPDRFSARQFPNYSSELNVNALLLGDSALYLCASPTGGGSTDTQYFGPGTRLTVL.